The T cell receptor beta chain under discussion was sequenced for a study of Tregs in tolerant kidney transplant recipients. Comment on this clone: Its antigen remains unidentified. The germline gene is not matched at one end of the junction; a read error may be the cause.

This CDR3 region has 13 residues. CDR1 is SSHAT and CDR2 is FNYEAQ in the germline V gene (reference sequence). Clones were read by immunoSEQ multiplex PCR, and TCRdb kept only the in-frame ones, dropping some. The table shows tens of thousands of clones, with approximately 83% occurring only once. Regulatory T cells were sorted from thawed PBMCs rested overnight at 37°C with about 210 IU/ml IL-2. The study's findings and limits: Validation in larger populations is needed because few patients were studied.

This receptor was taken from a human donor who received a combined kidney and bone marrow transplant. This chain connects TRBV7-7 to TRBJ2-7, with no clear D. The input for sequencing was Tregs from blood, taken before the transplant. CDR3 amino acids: CASSLALGDERYF. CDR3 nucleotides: TGTGCCAGCAGCTTAGCGCTGGGTGACGAGCGGTACTTC.